Sequencing of this T cell receptor beta chain was carried out in a study of cytomegalovirus exposure and HLA in healthy donors. This CDR3 is 15 amino acids long. V dropped 5 bases and J dropped 1; count of bases not matched to a gene: 7. Per germline, CDR1 MDHEN and CDR2 SYDVKM. PCR involved 60 Vbeta and 13 Jbeta primers. Study processing details: Some 10 million of the 80 million or so unique TCR beta chains counted in a later analysis were shared. TCRdb's copy holds only in-frame clones and misses some; the assay was immunoSEQ multiplex PCR. The V and J calls and clone size come from that table; D and trimming were worked out from the DNA. In the table there are 84,000 or so clones, 76% of which are singletons. General study findings and limits: In an earlier analysis, about 90% or about 30%: the productive usage of most TCR beta V segments. A highly shared variant cluster was judged a likely technical artifact.

A remark on this clone: Its specificity is unknown.

V usage is TRBV28 and J usage is TRBJ1-1; 7 nucleotides match TRBD1. This receptor was taken from a male donor in good health and CMV-seronegative. The sequenced sample was PBMCs. This CDR3 is CASSPPGTENTEAFF. DNA of the CDR3: TGTGCCAGCAGTCCCCCCGGGACAGAGAACACTGAAGCTTTCTTT. Full variable domain (outside the CDR3, taken from reference TRBV28 and TRBJ1-1): DVKVTQSSRYLVKRTGEKVFLECVQDMDHENMFWYRQDPGLGLRLIYFSYDVKMKEKGDIPEGYSVSREKKERFSLILESASTNQTSMYLCASSPPGTENTEAFFGQGTRLTVV.